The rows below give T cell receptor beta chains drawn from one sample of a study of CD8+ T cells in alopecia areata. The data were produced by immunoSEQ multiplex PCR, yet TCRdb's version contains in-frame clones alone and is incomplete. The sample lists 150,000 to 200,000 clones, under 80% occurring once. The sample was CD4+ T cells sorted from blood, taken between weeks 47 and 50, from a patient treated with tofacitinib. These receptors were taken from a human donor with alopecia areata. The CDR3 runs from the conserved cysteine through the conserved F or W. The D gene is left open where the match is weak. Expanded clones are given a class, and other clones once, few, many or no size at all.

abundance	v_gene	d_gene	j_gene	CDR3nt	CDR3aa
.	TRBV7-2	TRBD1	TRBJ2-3	TGTGCCAGCAGCTCGGGACAGGGGAGAACAGATACGCAGTATTTT	CASSSGQGRTDTQYF
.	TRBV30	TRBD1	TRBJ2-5	TGTGCCTGGAGTGCAGGGGGGACCCAGTACTTC	CAWSAGGTQYF
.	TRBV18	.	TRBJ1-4	TGTGCCAGCTCAGCAGGGATTAATGAAAAACTGTTTTTT	CASSAGINEKLFF
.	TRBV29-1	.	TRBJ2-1	TGCAGCGTTGAAGATCGCAGGGGCGCGGGCAATGAGCAGTTCTTC	CSVEDRRGAGNEQFF
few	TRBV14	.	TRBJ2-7	TGTGCCAGCAGCCAAGATGGAGGGGTTTACGAGCAGTACTTC	CASSQDGGVYEQYF
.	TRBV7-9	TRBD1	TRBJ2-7	TGTGCCAGCAGCTCAGGACAGGGGCGTTCGGCTTGGGACTACGAGCAGTACTTC	CASSSGQGRSAWDYEQYF
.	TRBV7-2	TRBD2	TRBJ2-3	TGTGCCAGCAGCTTTCCAGCTAGCGGGGTCTTCACAGATACGCAGTATTTT	CASSFPASGVFTDTQYF
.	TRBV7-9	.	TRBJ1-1	TGTGCCAGCAGCTTAGCGACCGGGGTGGCTGAAGCTTTCTTT	CASSLATGVAEAFF
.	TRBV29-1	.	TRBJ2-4	TGCAGCGGTACTCTAGCCAAAAACATTCAGTACTTC	CSGTLAKNIQYF
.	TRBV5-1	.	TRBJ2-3	TGCGCCAGCAGTTCCGCAGATACGCAGTATTTT	CASSSADTQYF
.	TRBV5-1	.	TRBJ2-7	TGCGCCAGCAGCTTGGACGGCACCAACTACGAGCAGTACTTC	CASSLDGTNYEQYF
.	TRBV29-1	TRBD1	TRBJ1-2	TGCAGCGTGACGACAGGGGATGGCTACACCTTC	CSVTTGDGYTF